These T cell receptor beta chains were read from a single sample in a study of OX40 agonist ivuxolimab in advanced cancers. TCRdb's table, derived via immunoSEQ multiplex PCR, lists solely in-frame clones and lacks some. Of around 63,000 clones listed, roughly nine tenths are singletons. The specimen was CD4+ or CD8+ T cells sorted from blood, collected in a trial of the OX40 agonist ivuxolimab. All receptors derive from an adult with an advanced solid tumor such as melanoma, head and neck, liver or kidney cancer. The CDR3 runs from the conserved cysteine through the conserved F or W. Each record gives: D gene, J gene, clone size, V gene, CDR3 protein, CDR3 DNA. D genes are given only for firm matches. Clone size appears in some rows only: once, few, many, or a class for an expanded clone.

D: NA; J: TRBJ2-1; size: NA; V: TRBV28; CDR3: CASSSGQSYNEQFF; DNA: TGTGCCAGCAGTTCCGGACAGTCCTACAATGAGCAGTTCTTC
D: NA; J: TRBJ1-5; size: NA; V: TRBV10-3; CDR3: CAISWSGDQPQHF; DNA: TGTGCCATCAGTTGGTCAGGGGATCAGCCCCAGCATTTT
D: NA; J: TRBJ2-2; size: NA; V: TRBV5-4; CDR3: CASSLGGGELFF; DNA: TGTGCCAGCAGCTTGGGGGGCGGGGAGCTGTTTTTT
D: NA; J: TRBJ1-2; size: once; V: TRBV29-1; CDR3: CSVEENSYGYTF; DNA: TGCAGCGTTGAAGAAAACAGCTATGGCTACACCTTC
D: NA; J: TRBJ1-1; size: NA; V: TRBV27; CDR3: CASSLSRNTEAFF; DNA: TGTGCCAGCAGTTTATCGCGCAACACTGAAGCTTTCTTT
D: TRBD1; J: TRBJ1-2; size: NA; V: TRBV5-5; CDR3: CASSRGQGVYGYTF; DNA: TGTGCCAGCAGCCGGGGACAGGGAGTTTATGGCTACACCTTC
D: NA; J: TRBJ2-7; size: NA; V: TRBV5-1; CDR3: CASSFNPGDDEQYF; DNA: TGCGCCAGCAGCTTTAACCCAGGGGACGACGAGCAGTACTTC
D: NA; J: TRBJ2-7; size: once; V: TRBV9; CDR3: CASSDGIRGYEQYF; DNA: TGTGCCAGCAGCGATGGGATAAGGGGCTACGAGCAGTACTTC
D: TRBD2; J: TRBJ2-7; size: few; V: TRBV18; CDR3: CASSLEREHEQYF; DNA: TGTGCCAGCTCCCTGGAGCGGGAGCACGAGCAGTACTTC
D: NA; J: TRBJ1-2; size: NA; V: TRBV28; CDR3: CASSLFNYGYTF; DNA: TGTGCCAGCAGTTTATTCAACTATGGCTACACCTTC
D: TRBD1; J: TRBJ1-3; size: once; V: TRBV4-2; CDR3: CASSQSGQGIRGNTIYF; DNA: TGTGCCAGCAGCCAATCGGGACAGGGGATCCGCGGAAACACCATATATTTT
D: NA; J: TRBJ2-2; size: NA; V: TRBV28; CDR3: CASRQGGRTGELFF; DNA: TGTGCCAGCAGGCAGGGGGGTCGAACCGGGGAGCTGTTTTTT
D: NA; J: TRBJ2-7; size: NA; V: TRBV6-1; CDR3: CATNQQGHTYEQYF; DNA: TGTGCCACCAACCAACAGGGCCACACCTACGAGCAGTACTTC
D: TRBD1; J: TRBJ1-6; size: NA; V: TRBV19; CDR3: CASSPRTGGASPLHF; DNA: TGTGCCAGTAGTCCAAGGACAGGGGGTGCTTCACCCCTCCACTTT
D: NA; J: TRBJ1-1; size: NA; V: TRBV7-9; CDR3: CASSLYAGNTEAFF; DNA: TGTGCCAGCAGCTTATATGCAGGGAACACTGAAGCTTTCTTT
D: NA; J: TRBJ2-1; size: NA; V: TRBV28; CDR3: CASRQSTVDEQFF; DNA: TGTGCCAGCAGACAATCCACCGTCGATGAGCAGTTCTTC
D: NA; J: TRBJ2-2; size: once; V: TRBV28; CDR3: CASSLGTRGIGWHTGELFF; DNA: TGTGCCAGCAGTTTGGGGACGAGGGGAATAGGGTGGCACACCGGGGAGCTGTTTTTT
D: TRBD2; J: TRBJ2-3; size: NA; V: TRBV11-1; CDR3: CASSLSGLAISTDTQYF; DNA: TGTGCCAGCAGCTTATCGGGACTAGCGATTAGCACAGATACGCAGTATTTT
D: NA; J: TRBJ2-1; size: NA; V: TRBV4-1; CDR3: CASSQGWSSYNEQFF; DNA: TGCGCCAGCAGCCAAGGGTGGAGCTCCTACAATGAGCAGTTCTTC
D: TRBD1; J: TRBJ1-2; size: NA; V: TRBV28; CDR3: CASSSPGTGRIGYTF; DNA: TGTGCCAGCAGTTCTCCCGGGACAGGGAGGATTGGCTACACCTTC
D: NA; J: TRBJ2-7; size: NA; V: TRBV7-9; CDR3: CASSTARTLTSYEQYF; DNA: TGTGCCAGCAGCACCGCCCGGACGCTCACGTCCTACGAGCAGTACTTC
D: NA; J: TRBJ2-7; size: NA; V: TRBV11-2; CDR3: CASSYYYEQYF; DNA: TGTGCCAGCAGCTACTACTACGAGCAGTACTTC
D: TRBD2; J: TRBJ2-7; size: NA; V: TRBV28; CDR3: CASSPLSGRALVRKQYF; DNA: TGTGCCAGCAGCCCTCTGAGCGGGAGGGCTCTGGTAAGGAAGCAGTACTTC
D: NA; J: TRBJ1-2; size: once; V: TRBV6-6; CDR3: CASSSPGYGYTF; DNA: TGTGCCAGCAGTTCCCCCGGGTATGGCTACACCTTC
D: NA; J: TRBJ1-5; size: NA; V: TRBV19; CDR3: CASSWAGNQPQHF; DNA: TGTGCCAGTAGTTGGGCAGGGAATCAGCCCCAGCATTTT
D: TRBD2; J: TRBJ2-3; size: NA; V: TRBV14; CDR3: CASSLRGASDTQYF; DNA: TGTGCCAGCAGCCTGCGGGGGGCCTCAGATACGCAGTATTTT
D: NA; J: TRBJ1-2; size: NA; V: TRBV12-5; CDR3: CASGLVRGGYLGYTF; DNA: TGTGCTAGTGGTTTGGTACGTGGAGGTTATCTTGGCTACACCTTC
D: TRBD1; J: TRBJ2-5; size: NA; V: TRBV5-1; CDR3: CASSQLPDRELETQYF; DNA: TGCGCCAGCAGTCAACTTCCGGACAGGGAATTAGAGACCCAGTACTTC
D: NA; J: TRBJ2-3; size: NA; V: TRBV2; CDR3: CASSDRWADTQYF; DNA: TGTGCCAGCAGTGACAGGTGGGCAGATACGCAGTATTTT
D: TRBD1; J: TRBJ1-1; size: NA; V: TRBV19; CDR3: CASSPPPTGGYTEAFF; DNA: TGTGCCAGTAGTCCCCCCCCGACAGGGGGGTACACTGAAGCTTTCTTT
D: NA; J: TRBJ1-2; size: NA; V: TRBV6-5; CDR3: CASSQGRVYGYTF; DNA: TGTGCCAGCAGTCAGGGACGGGTCTATGGCTACACCTTC
D: NA; J: TRBJ2-3; size: NA; V: TRBV25-1; CDR3: CASSLTTLARYTDTQYF; DNA: TGTGCCAGCAGTTTGACCACTCTAGCGCGATACACAGATACGCAGTATTTT
D: NA; J: TRBJ2-3; size: NA; V: TRBV12-5; CDR3: CASGLGAPGDDTQYF; DNA: TGTGCTAGTGGTTTGGGGGCCCCAGGTGATGATACGCAGTATTTT
D: TRBD2; J: TRBJ2-2; size: NA; V: TRBV5-1; CDR3: CASSRGLAGSNTGELFF; DNA: TGCGCCAGCAGCAGGGGACTAGCGGGGTCGAACACCGGGGAGCTGTTTTTT
D: NA; J: TRBJ2-5; size: NA; V: TRBV5-8; CDR3: CASSLGGSETQYF; DNA: TGTGCCAGCAGCTTGGGAGGGAGCGAGACCCAGTACTTC
D: NA; J: TRBJ1-2; size: few; V: TRBV19; CDR3: CASRTWQGELNGYTF; DNA: TGTGCCAGTAGAACGTGGCAGGGTGAATTGAATGGCTACACCTTC
D: TRBD1; J: TRBJ2-7; size: NA; V: TRBV5-4; CDR3: CASSWDRQATEQYF; DNA: TGTGCCAGCAGCTGGGACAGGCAAGCGACCGAGCAGTACTTC
D: TRBD1; J: TRBJ1-5; size: NA; V: TRBV28; CDR3: CASSPRPGQGAYIQHF; DNA: TGTGCCAGCAGTCCTCGACCGGGACAGGGGGCGTATATCCAGCATTTT
D: NA; J: TRBJ2-2; size: NA; V: TRBV4-2; CDR3: CASSPSTGELFF; DNA: TGTGCCAGCAGCCCGAGCACCGGGGAGCTGTTTTTT
D: TRBD1; J: TRBJ2-7; size: NA; V: TRBV4-1; CDR3: CASSQAGTVSYEQYF; DNA: TGCGCCAGCAGCCAAGCCGGGACAGTATCCTACGAGCAGTACTTC
D: NA; J: TRBJ1-2; size: NA; V: TRBV6-1; CDR3: CASSEAPGYGYTF; DNA: TGTGCCAGCAGTGAAGCGCCAGGGTACGGCTACACCTTC